These T cell receptor beta chains were read from a single sample in a study of blood T cell repertoires in COVID-19. This table comes from immunoSEQ multiplex PCR, and its TCRdb copy is limited to in-frame clones, with some not included. The repertoire holds a few hundred thousand clones, about 87% seen once, with 1.5% to 2% in the top ten. Sample: PBMCs or T cells enriched from blood (not recorded which). The receptors shown here come from a woman in her fifties or sixties who had recovered from COVID-19. CDR3s include the opening cysteine and the closing phenylalanine or tryptophan.

J gene	V gene	CDR3 protein
TRBJ2-2	TRBV29-1	CSVRGGRDTGELFF
TRBJ1-2	TRBV6-5	CASTPRQGNYGYTF
TRBJ2-5	TRBV28	CASRPGGAGETQYF
TRBJ1-1	TRBV2	CASFRQVLSEAFF
TRBJ2-5	TRBV7-6	CASSLARVQKETQYF
TRBJ2-7	TRBV6-2/TRBV6-3	CASSPTSGSYEQYF
TRBJ1-2	TRBV18	CATGEGSGGYTF
TRBJ1-4	TRBV5-1	CASSWGTGEEKLFF
TRBJ1-5	TRBV2	CASRVDRAQPQHF
TRBJ1-4	TRBV2	CASSENPGVGEKLFF
TRBJ2-2	TRBV11-3	CASSPDGLASGELFF
TRBJ2-1	TRBV7-3	CASSLTHRLNEQFF
TRBJ1-2	TRBV2	CASSLAQGARPDNYGYTF
TRBJ1-4	TRBV10-2	CASTRGGQLNEKLFF
TRBJ2-3	TRBV7-2	CASSLATAYTDTQYF
TRBJ1-5	TRBV28	CASSLMGQGHYNQPQHF
TRBJ2-3	TRBV5-3	CARSLGTGEGHTQYF
TRBJ2-2	TRBV18	CASSPVIQGADTGELFF
TRBJ2-1	TRBV6-2/TRBV6-3	CATSLSGGSYNEQFF
TRBJ1-2	TRBV27	CASSPQVGFQGHGYTF
TRBJ2-7	TRBV4-1	CASSQATSGSHEQYF
TRBJ2-1	TRBV6-2/TRBV6-3	CASSYTKVGAEQFF
TRBJ1-1	TRBV27	CASSLSLIDSIRPMNTEAFF
TRBJ2-4	TRBV6-1	CASSVTSGLAKNIQYF
TRBJ2-2	TRBV18	CASSLPDRGDTGELFF
TRBJ2-5	TRBV18	CASSPINRGETQYF
TRBJ1-5	TRBV28	CASSSGDRGHGQPQHF
TRBJ1-6	TRBV25-1	CASTPPGIKGSPLHF
TRBJ1-2	TRBV27	CASSLSGDYGYTF
TRBJ2-1	TRBV19	CASSISAGGVNEQFF
TRBJ2-7	TRBV9	CASSVGGQGAGEQYF
TRBJ1-1	TRBV7-2	CASSPRQANTEAFF
TRBJ2-1	TRBV19	CASSNFASSYNEQFF
TRBJ2-7	TRBV5-1	CASSWGLAGYEQYF
TRBJ2-5	TRBV11-2	CASSSPSFLETQYF
TRBJ2-2	TRBV3-1/TRBV3-2	CASSLLARGTGELFF
TRBJ2-7	TRBV18	CASSATPGGPKFVEQYF
TRBJ1-1	TRBV28	CASSLGDTEAFF
TRBJ1-6	TRBV2	CASSAGPRGGSPLHF
TRBJ2-7	TRBV20-1	CSATGEGEQYF
TRBJ1-1	TRBV11-2	CASSPPRTRVNTEAFF
TRBJ1-5	TRBV2	CASSVEGTSNQPQHF
TRBJ2-5	TRBV5-1	CASSLEGDRTQYF
TRBJ2-7	TRBV27	CASSLRQPYEQYF
TRBJ1-4	TRBV28	CASSITGTGGEEKLFF
TRBJ2-2	TRBV7-3	CASSRRLAENTGELFF
TRBJ1-4	TRBV9	CASSVTGSPEKLFF
TRBJ1-5	TRBV19	CASSVGARQPQHF
TRBJ2-7	TRBV27	CASGRQANSYEQYF
TRBJ2-2	TRBV30	CAWRRLAVNTGELFF